Below are 24 T cell receptor beta chains sequenced from a single sample in a study of resident and recirculating memory T cells in vitiligo (dated by TCRdb to 2016 to 2019). Library method: the immunoSEQ multiplex PCR assay. TCRdb re-hosts the immuneACCESS table, in-frame sequences only. Its copies lack some clones; in the studies checked, an unresolved V gene accounts for under half of them, and the cause for the rest is not known. The sample yields about 76,000 clones; around 90% were counted once. The leading ten clones occupy about 5% of the sample. The sample consisted of blood. These receptors originate from a male donor with vitiligo.

The V call is TRBV5-4, the J call TRBJ2-5; TRBD2 matches at 9 bases. The V gene end was trimmed by 3 bases and the J gene end by 4 bases; junction bases not matched to a gene: 10. The CDR3 sequence is 16 residues long. Germline V gene lookup returns CDR1 SGHNT and CDR2 YYREEE (reference sequence). CDR3 DNA: TGTGCCAGCAGCTCCCCGTGGCGGGAGGGCCGAGAGACCCAGTACTTC. It encodes CASSSPWREGRETQYF.

This chain joins TRBV29-1 and TRBJ1-1; 7 positions match TRBD1. The V segment lost 7 bases and the J segment 6 bases; nucleotides outside the gene matches: 5. The germline CDR1 and CDR2 sequences are SQVTM and ANQGSEA. This CDR3 is 11 amino acids long. The CDR3 coding sequence is TGCAGCGCGACAGGGTCCGCTGAAGCTTTCTTT. Its translation: CSATGSAEAFF.

This chain connects TRBV25-1 to TRBJ2-1; 8 nucleotides line up with TRBD2. Looked up from germline, CDR1 is MGHDK and CDR2 is SYGVNS. CDR3 size: 16 residues. V lost 7 bases and J lost 8; bases outside the gene matches: 16. The CDR3 sequence is CASTRPLAGKFYEQFF. In DNA form, the CDR3 reads TGTGCCAGCACCCGACCTTTAGCGGGAAAGTTCTATGAGCAGTTCTTC.

The chain uses TRBV5-8 and TRBJ1-5; D not resolved. Germline CDR1 reads SGHTS; CDR2 reads YDEGEE. The germline V and J ends were trimmed by 4 bases and 3 bases, with 8 bases remaining between them. The CDR3 contains 13 residues. The CDR3 sequence is CASSPDFNQPQHF. DNA for the CDR3: TGTGCCAGCAGCCCCGACTTCAATCAGCCCCAGCATTTT.

The V and J genes are TRBV28 and TRBJ2-3; TRBD2 agrees at 10 bases. There are 16 residues in the CDR3. The ends lost 6 bases at V and 2 bases at J; junction bases unmatched: 8. Germline V lookup: CDR1 MDHEN, CDR2 SYDVKM. In DNA form, the CDR3 reads TGTGCCAGCAGAATTCATCTAGCGGGGGACACAGATACGCAGTATTTT. This gives the protein CASRIHLAGDTDTQYF.

The chain couples TRBV11-2 to TRBJ2-3; 10 nucleotides agree with TRBD2. Germline trimming cut 1 base from V and 5 bases from J; bases unmatched to any gene: 12. The CDR3 consists of 18 residues. The germline gives CDR1 SGHAT, CDR2 FQNNGV. CDR3 DNA sequence: TGTGCCAGCAGCTTAGCCAGCGGGAGGGCCGAATTGGTAGATACGCAGTATTTT. Translated, it gives CASSLASGRAELVDTQYF.

The J gene is TRBJ1-4, the V gene TRBV27; no firm D call. In germline, CDR1 is MNHEY, CDR2 SMNVEV (reference sequence). The V end was cut by 4 bases, the J end by 3 bases, with 9 bases between. The CDR3 covers 14 residues. The CDR3 coding sequence is TGTGCCAGCAGTTCCTTAGTGGCTAATGAAAAACTGTTTTTT. Its translation is CASSSLVANEKLFF.

Only a few counts were recorded for this clone. The chain is built from TRBV29-1 and TRBJ1-2; 9 positions match TRBD1. The CDR3 runs 14 residues. The junction had 6 bases not matched to a gene; V was cut back by 6 bases and J by 1 base. Germline assignment: CDR1 SQVTM and CDR2 ANQGSEA. CDR3 in DNA: TGCAGCGTCCCAGGGACAGGGAATAACTATGGCTACACCTTC. Its protein product is CSVPGTGNNYGYTF.

The chain recombines TRBV7-2 with TRBJ1-1, with unresolved D. The CDR3 is 15 residues long. Trimming took 5 bases from V and 3 from J, leaving 16 bases between them. Germline CDR1 and CDR2: SGHTA and FQGNSA. CDR3 sequence: CASSLLGGVYTEAFF. In nucleotides, the CDR3 is TGTGCCAGCAGCCTCCTCGGAGGTGTGTACACTGAAGCTTTCTTT.

V is TRBV27 and J is TRBJ2-7; no reliable D call. V was cut by 4 bases and J by 2 bases, with 12 bases left in between. Germline V lookup: CDR1 MNHEY, CDR2 SMNVEV (reference sequence). The CDR3 has 14 residues. The CDR3 loop reads CASSSQAQTYEQYF. The CDR3, as DNA: TGTGCCAGCAGTTCGCAGGCACAGACCTACGAGCAGTACTTC.

This clone was seen once. This sequence joins TRBV18 and TRBJ2-7; 7 nucleotides agree with TRBD1. This CDR3 is built from 14 residues. Germline-derived CDR1 and CDR2 are KGHSH and LQKENI. The J segment lost 3 bases and the V segment lost 3 bases, leaving 5 bases of the junction unmatched. The CDR3 bases are TGTGCCAGCTCACCTGGGGCAGGGGGCTACGAGCAGTACTTC. Protein: CASSPGAGGYEQYF.

This sequence joins TRBV28 and TRBJ2-7, with 8 bases fitting TRBD2. This CDR3 contains 13 residues. Germline values: CDR1 MDHEN, CDR2 SYDVKM. Trimming removed 4 bases from V and 6 bases from J; junction bases left unmatched: 5. The CDR3 loop reads CASSSREESEQYF. In nucleotides, the CDR3 is TGTGCCAGCAGTTCGCGGGAGGAAAGCGAGCAGTACTTC.

The chain couples TRBV7-9 to TRBJ1-1; TRBD1 is a possible D gene (5 bases). Trimming left V 4 bases short and J 4 bases short, with 13 bases between. Germline assignment: CDR1 SEHNR and CDR2 FQNEAQ (reference sequence). This CDR3 has 14 residues. DNA of the CDR3: TGTGCCAGCAGCTGGCGGGGGGAGAGCACTGAAGCTTTCTTT. Translation gives CASSWRGESTEAFF.

This rearrangement joins TRBV11-2 to TRBJ2-7, with D tentatively TRBD2 (7 bases). Germline V CDR1 and CDR2: SGHAT, FQNNGV. Deletions cut 5 bases from V and 5 bases from J, with 28 bases between. The CDR3 runs to 18 residues. The CDR3 is CASSTPPGGFSVSHEQYF. The CDR3 region has the DNA TGTGCCAGCAGCACCCCCCCGGGGGGCTTTTCTGTAAGCCACGAGCAGTACTTC.

V and J are TRBV9 and TRBJ2-5; the match to TRBD2 covers 7 bases. The germline V gene encodes CDR1 SGDLS and CDR2 YYNGEE. V was clipped by 4 bases and J by 1 base; unmatched bases: 7. CDR3 length: 15 amino acids. The CDR3 here is CASSSAAGVQETQYF. CDR3 bases: TGTGCCAGCAGCTCCGCGGCGGGAGTCCAAGAGACCCAGTACTTC.

The genes are TRBV6-1 and TRBJ2-7; perhaps TRBD2 as D (6 bases). Germline CDR1 and CDR2: MNHNS and SASEGT. Deletions cut 4 bases from V and 4 bases from J, with 20 bases between. The CDR3 loop spans 16 amino acids. The CDR3 loop is CASSGQLGRMGYEQYF. CDR3 DNA: TGTGCCAGCAGTGGCCAACTCGGGAGAATGGGGTACGAGCAGTACTTC.

This chain connects TRBV4-1 to TRBJ2-7; 7 nucleotides align to TRBD1. J lost 2 bases, V lost 2 bases, and 12 bases had no gene match. Germline values: CDR1 MGHRA, CDR2 YSYEKL. The CDR3 contains 17 residues. The CDR3 here is CASSQLPQGQLTYEQYF. CDR3 bases: TGCGCCAGCAGCCAATTGCCACAGGGGCAACTGACCTACGAGCAGTACTTC.

The chain has TRBV27 and TRBJ2-1; no clear D. The CDR3 contains 14 residues. V was clipped by 3 bases and J by 12 bases, with 18 bases between them. Per germline, CDR1 MNHEY and CDR2 SMNVEV (reference sequence). The CDR3 reads CASSFQVGPRRQFF. The CDR3 coding sequence is TGTGCCAGCAGTTTCCAGGTTGGGCCGCGAAGGCAGTTCTTC.

This chain connects TRBV5-6 to TRBJ2-6, with a weak D call TRBD2 (6 bases). Germline CDR1 reads SGHDT; CDR2 reads YYEEEE. The germline V and J ends were trimmed by 4 bases and 0 bases, with 11 bases remaining between them. CDR3 length: 16 amino acids. As DNA, the CDR3 is TGTGCCAGCAGCAGGGACGGGGGCTCTGGGGCCAACGTCCTGACTTTC. This codes for CASSRDGGSGANVLTF.

The chain joins TRBV28 to TRBJ1-5, with a tentative D call TRBD1 (6 bases). V lost 2 bases, J lost 7 bases, and 18 bases lay in between. The CDR3 consists of 16 residues. Germline CDR1 MDHEN, CDR2 SYDVKM. CDR3 in amino acids: CASSLVLARGQQPQHF. The CDR3 bases are TGTGCCAGCAGTTTAGTTCTGGCCAGGGGCCAACAGCCCCAGCATTTT.

The chain joins TRBV15 to TRBJ1-4; unclear D gene. The CDR3 has 14 residues. The germline V and J ends were trimmed by 1 base and 10 bases, with 13 bases remaining between them. Germline V lookup: CDR1 LNHNV, CDR2 YYDKDF (reference sequence). The CDR3 nucleotides read TGTGCCACCAGCAGAGGCGAGGGTGTCAGAAAACTGTTTTTT. Amino acid sequence: CATSRGEGVRKLFF.

The chain has TRBV19 and TRBJ2-5, with D possibly being TRBD2 (5 bases). There are 13 residues in the CDR3. The germline V gene has CDR1 LNHDA and CDR2 SQIVND (reference sequence). Trimming removed 2 bases from V and 5 bases from J, with 9 bases in between. This CDR3 reads CASSIQSGETQYF. The CDR3 region has the DNA TGTGCCAGTAGTATACAGTCGGGGGAGACCCAGTACTTC.

The J gene is TRBJ2-1, the V gene TRBV13, with TRBD1 matching over 7 bases. The ends lost 3 bases at V and 2 bases at J; junction bases unmatched: 7. There are 16 residues in the CDR3. Looked up from germline, CDR1 is PRHDT and CDR2 is FYEKMQ (reference sequence). The CDR3 DNA sequence: TGTGCCAGCAGCTTTGGTACAGGGGACACCTACAATGAGCAGTTCTTC. Translating it yields CASSFGTGDTYNEQFF.

This chain connects TRBV7-2 to TRBJ2-7; 9 positions agree with TRBD1. V lost 5 bases, J lost 2 bases, and 7 bases stayed unmatched. Germline lookup yields CDR1 SGHTA and CDR2 FQGNSA. This CDR3 comprises 15 residues. Here the CDR3 reads CASSLGTGTAYEQYF. For the CDR3, the DNA is TGTGCCAGCAGCCTGGGGACAGGGACAGCCTACGAGCAGTACTTC.